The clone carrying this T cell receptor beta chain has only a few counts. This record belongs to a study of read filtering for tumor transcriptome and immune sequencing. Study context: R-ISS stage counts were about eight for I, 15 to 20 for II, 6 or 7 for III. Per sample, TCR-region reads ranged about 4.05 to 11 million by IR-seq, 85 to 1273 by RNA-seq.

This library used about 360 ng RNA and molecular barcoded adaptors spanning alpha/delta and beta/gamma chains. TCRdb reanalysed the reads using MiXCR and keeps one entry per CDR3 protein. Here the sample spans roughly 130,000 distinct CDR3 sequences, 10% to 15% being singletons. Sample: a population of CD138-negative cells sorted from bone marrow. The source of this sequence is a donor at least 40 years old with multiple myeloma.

CDR3 sequence: CASSRTSSGGQSTQYF. The CDR3 coding sequence is TGCGCCAGCAGTCGGACGTCTAGCGGGGGCCAAAGTACCCAGTACTTC. The chain joins TRBV5-1 to TRBJ2-5, with 10 positions matching TRBD2. The CDR3 is made up of 16 amino acids. Germline-derived CDR1 and CDR2 are SGHRS and YFSETQ. The ends lost 5 bases at V and 8 bases at J; junction bases unmatched: 15.